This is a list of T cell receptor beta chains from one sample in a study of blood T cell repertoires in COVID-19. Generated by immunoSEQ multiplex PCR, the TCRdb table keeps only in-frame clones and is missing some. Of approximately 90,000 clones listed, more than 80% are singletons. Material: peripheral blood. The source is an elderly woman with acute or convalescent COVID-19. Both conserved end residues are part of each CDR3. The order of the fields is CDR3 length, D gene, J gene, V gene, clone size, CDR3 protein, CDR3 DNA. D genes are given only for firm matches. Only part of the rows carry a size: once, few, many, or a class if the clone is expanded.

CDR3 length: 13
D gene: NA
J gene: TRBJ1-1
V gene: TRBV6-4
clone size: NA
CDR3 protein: CASRAQGIAEAFF
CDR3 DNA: TGTGCCAGCCGAGCCCAGGGGATAGCTGAAGCTTTCTTT

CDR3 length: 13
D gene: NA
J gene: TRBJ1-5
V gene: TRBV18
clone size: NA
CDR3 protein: CASSRAYNQPQHF
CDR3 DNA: TGTGCCAGCTCACGGGCCTACAATCAGCCCCAGCATTTT

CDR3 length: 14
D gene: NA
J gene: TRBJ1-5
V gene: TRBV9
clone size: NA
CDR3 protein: CASSVGGAGQPQHF
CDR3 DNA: TGTGCCAGCAGCGTAGGGGGAGCGGGTCAGCCCCAGCATTTT

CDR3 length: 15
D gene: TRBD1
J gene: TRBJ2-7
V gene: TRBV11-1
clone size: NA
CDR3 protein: CASSLAGTDYYEQYF
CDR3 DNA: TGTGCCAGCAGCTTAGCTGGGACAGACTACTACGAGCAGTACTTC

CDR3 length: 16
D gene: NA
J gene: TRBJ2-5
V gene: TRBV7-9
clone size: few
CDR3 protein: CASSLRRGSYQETQYF
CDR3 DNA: TGTGCCAGCAGCTTACGGCGGGGATCGTACCAAGAGACCCAGTACTTC

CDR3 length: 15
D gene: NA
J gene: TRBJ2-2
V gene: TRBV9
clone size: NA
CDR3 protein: CASSVEPINTGELFF
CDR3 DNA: TGTGCCAGCAGCGTAGAGCCCATAAACACCGGGGAGCTGTTTTTT

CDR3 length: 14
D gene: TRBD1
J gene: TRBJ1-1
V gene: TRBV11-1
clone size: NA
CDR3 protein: CASGSRQGVTEAFF
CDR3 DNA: TGTGCCAGCGGCTCGCGGCAGGGGGTTACTGAAGCTTTCTTT

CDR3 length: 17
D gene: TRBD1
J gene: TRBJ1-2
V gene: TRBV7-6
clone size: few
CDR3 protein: CASSLRQGAAGSYGYTF
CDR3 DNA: TGTGCCAGCAGCCTAAGGCAGGGGGCTGCAGGTAGCTATGGCTACACCTTC

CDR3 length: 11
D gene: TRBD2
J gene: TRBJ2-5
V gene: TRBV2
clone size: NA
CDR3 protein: CASRGGETQYF
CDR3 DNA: TGTGCCAGCCGCGGGGGAGAGACCCAGTACTTC

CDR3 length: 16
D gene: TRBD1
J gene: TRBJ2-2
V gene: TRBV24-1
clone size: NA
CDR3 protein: CATSDSGQGPTGELFF
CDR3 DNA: TGTGCCACCAGTGATTCCGGACAGGGCCCCACCGGGGAGCTGTTTTTT

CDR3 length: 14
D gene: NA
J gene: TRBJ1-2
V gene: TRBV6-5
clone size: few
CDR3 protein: CASSYSQGSGGYTF
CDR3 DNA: TGTGCCAGCAGTTACTCTCAGGGGAGTGGTGGCTACACCTTC

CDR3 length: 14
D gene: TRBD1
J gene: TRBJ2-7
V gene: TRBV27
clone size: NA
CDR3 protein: CASSIGTGLREQYF
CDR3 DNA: TGTGCCAGCAGTATAGGGACAGGGCTGAGAGAGCAGTACTTC

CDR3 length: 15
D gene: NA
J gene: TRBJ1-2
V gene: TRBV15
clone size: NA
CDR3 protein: CATSREGGLNYGYTF
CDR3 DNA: TGTGCCACCAGCAGAGAGGGGGGACTGAACTATGGCTACACCTTC

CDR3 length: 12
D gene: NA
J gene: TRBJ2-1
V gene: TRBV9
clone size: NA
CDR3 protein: CASSPHSGEQFF
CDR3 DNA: TGTGCCAGCAGCCCCCATAGCGGTGAGCAGTTCTTC

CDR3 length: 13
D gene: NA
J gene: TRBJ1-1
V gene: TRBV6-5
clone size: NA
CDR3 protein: CASTRTVVTEAFF
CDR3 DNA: TGTGCCAGCACTAGGACAGTGGTCACTGAAGCTTTCTTT

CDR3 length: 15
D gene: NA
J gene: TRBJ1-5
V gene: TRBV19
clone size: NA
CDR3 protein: CARLQRERSNQPQHF
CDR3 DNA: TGTGCCAGGCTTCAGAGGGAGAGGAGCAATCAGCCCCAGCATTTT

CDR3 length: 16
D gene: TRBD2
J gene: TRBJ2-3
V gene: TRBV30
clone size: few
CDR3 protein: CAWSGFFGGATDTQYF
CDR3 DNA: TGTGCCTGGAGTGGTTTTTTCGGGGGGGCCACAGATACGCAGTATTTT

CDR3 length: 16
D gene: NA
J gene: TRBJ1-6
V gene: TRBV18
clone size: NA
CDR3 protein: CASGTGPSSYNSPLHF
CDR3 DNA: TGTGCCAGCGGTACAGGACCGAGCTCCTATAATTCACCCCTCCACTTT

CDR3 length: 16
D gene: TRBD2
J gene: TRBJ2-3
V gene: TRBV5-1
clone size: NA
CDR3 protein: CASSFSLAGGDNTQYF
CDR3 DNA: TGCGCCAGCAGTTTCTCCCTAGCGGGGGGTGATAATACGCAGTATTTT

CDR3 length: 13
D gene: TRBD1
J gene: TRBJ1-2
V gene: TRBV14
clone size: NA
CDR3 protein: CASSHWTGFGYTF
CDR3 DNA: TGTGCCAGCAGCCACTGGACAGGGTTTGGCTACACCTTC

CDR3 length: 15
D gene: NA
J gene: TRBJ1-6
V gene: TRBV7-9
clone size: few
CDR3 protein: CASSLGVPGVSPLHF
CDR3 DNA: TGTGCCAGCAGCTTAGGAGTCCCCGGGGTTTCACCCCTCCACTTT

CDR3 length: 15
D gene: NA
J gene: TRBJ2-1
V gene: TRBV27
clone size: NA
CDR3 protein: CASSLGGPTYNEQFF
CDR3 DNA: TGTGCCAGCAGTCTCGGGGGGCCTACCTACAATGAGCAGTTCTTC

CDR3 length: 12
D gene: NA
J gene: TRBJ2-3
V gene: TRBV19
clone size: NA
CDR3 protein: CASSTARDTQYF
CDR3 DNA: TGTGCCAGTAGTACCGCCCGGGATACGCAGTATTTT

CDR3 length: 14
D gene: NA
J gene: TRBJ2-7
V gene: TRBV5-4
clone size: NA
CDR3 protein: CASSPHGQSYEQYF
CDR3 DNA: TGTGCCAGCAGCCCCCATGGACAGTCCTACGAGCAGTACTTC

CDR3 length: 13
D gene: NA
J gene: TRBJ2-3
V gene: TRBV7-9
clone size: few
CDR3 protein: CASSYWGPDTQYF
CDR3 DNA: TGTGCCAGCAGCTATTGGGGGCCAGATACGCAGTATTTT